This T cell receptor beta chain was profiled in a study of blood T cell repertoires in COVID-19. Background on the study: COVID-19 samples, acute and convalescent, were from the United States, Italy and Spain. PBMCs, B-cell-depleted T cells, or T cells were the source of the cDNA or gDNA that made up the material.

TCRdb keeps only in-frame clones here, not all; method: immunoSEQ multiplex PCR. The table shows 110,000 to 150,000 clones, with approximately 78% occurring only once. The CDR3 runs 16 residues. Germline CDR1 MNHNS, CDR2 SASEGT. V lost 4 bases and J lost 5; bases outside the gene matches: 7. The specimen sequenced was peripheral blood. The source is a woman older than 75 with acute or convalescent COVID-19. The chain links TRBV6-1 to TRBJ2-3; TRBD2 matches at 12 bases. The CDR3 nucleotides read TGTGCCAGCAGTGGACCTAGCGGGGGGGCCAAAGATACGCAGTATTTT. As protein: CASSGPSGGAKDTQYF.